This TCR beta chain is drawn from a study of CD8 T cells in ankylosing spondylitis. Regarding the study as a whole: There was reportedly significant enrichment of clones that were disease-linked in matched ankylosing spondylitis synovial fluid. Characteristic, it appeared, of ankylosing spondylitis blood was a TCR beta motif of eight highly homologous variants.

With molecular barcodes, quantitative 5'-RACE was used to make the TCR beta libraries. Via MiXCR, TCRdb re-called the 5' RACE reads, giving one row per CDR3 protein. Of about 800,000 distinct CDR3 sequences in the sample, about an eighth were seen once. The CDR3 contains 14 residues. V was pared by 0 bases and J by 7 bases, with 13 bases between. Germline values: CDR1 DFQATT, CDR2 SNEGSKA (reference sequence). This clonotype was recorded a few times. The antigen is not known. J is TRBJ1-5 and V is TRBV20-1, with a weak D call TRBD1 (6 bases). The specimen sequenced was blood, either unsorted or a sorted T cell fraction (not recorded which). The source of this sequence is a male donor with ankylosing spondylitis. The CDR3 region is CSAREGGRRQPQHF. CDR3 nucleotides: TGCAGTGCTAGAGAGGGGGGCCGCCGCCAGCCCCAGCATTTT.